The source of this TCR beta chain is a study of CD8 T cells in Susac syndrome. RNA was extracted with the RNeasy kit, and a quantity of 0.5 to 1 ug was reverse transcribed using random hexamers. TCRdb independently ran MiXCR on the immunoSEQ multiplex PCR reads; one entry per CDR3 protein. The top ten clones hold roughly 0.15% of a sample with 160,000 or so distinct CDR3 sequences, roughly 95% of them seen once. The V end was cut by 1 base, the J end by 2 bases, with 11 bases between. CDR3 length equals 15 residues. CDR1 and CDR2 (germline): LNHNV, YYDKDF (reference sequence). CD8+ and CD4+ T cells from blood underwent TCR beta sequencing, which was carried out in a high-throughput format.

This receptor was obtained from a human donor with Susac syndrome. The source material was CD4+ T cells from PBMCs. The gene calls are TRBV15 and TRBJ1-1; no definite D call. CDR3 in amino acids: CATSRGNRENTEAFF. In nucleotides, the CDR3 is TGTGCCACCAGCAGAGGGAACCGGGAAAACACTGAAGCTTTCTTT.